This T cell receptor beta chain is drawn from a study of T cells in Graves' hyperthyroidism and ophthalmopathy. The sample holds many counts of this clonotype. Germline assignment: CDR1 SGHTA and CDR2 FQGNSA. Trimming took 4 bases from V and 4 from J; bases not matched to a gene: 5. The CDR3 totals 14 residues. The source material, RNA transcripts, was used to amplify TCR beta CDR3 regions. HTBI primers were used for first-round RT-PCR of the TCR CDR3. One entry per CDR3 protein, called by TCRdb with MiXCR from the multiplex PCR reads. The sample records some 270,000 distinct CDR3 sequences, roughly an eighth being singletons. Orbital computed tomography and thyroid ultrasound, together with serum TRAb and thyroxine and clinical symptoms, were used for diagnoses.

This clonotype was obtained from a woman aged 40 to 55 with Graves' hyperthyroidism. Sequenced sample: blood. The rearrangement uses TRBV7-2 and TRBJ2-7; 9 bases fit TRBD1. In DNA, the CDR3 is TGTGCCAGCAGCTCTGGACAGGGGATATACGAGCAGTACTTC. Its protein is CASSSGQGIYEQYF.